A single sample is the source of the 15 T cell receptor beta chains below, sequenced in a study of T-cell memory formation after mild COVID-19. A single record per CDR3 protein comes from TCRdb applying MiXCR to the 5' RACE reads. Here the sample spans 300,000 to 400,000 distinct CDR3 sequences, around 30% being singletons. Material: PBMCs or a T cell subset sorted from them (not recorded which). Source of these receptors: an adult woman who had mild COVID-19 (a few samples of this study predate the infection). Cell type and time point are not known.

The CDR3 protein is CASSQSKGAGSPLHF. The CDR3 nucleotides are TGTGCCAGCAGCCAATCAAAGGGGGCAGGCTCACCCCTCCACTTT. The gene calls are TRBV16 and TRBJ1-6, with 7 bases identical to TRBD1. J gave up 10 bases and V 0 bases, and 6 bases lay outside the gene matches. In germline, CDR1 is KGHSY, CDR2 FQNENV. CDR3 length: 15 residues.

This chain uses TRBV7-2 with TRBJ2-1; D remains ambiguous. CDR1 is SGHTA and CDR2 is FQGNSA in the germline V gene. This CDR3 contains 14 residues. Trimming removed 2 bases at V and 0 bases at J, with 5 bases between. The CDR3 spells CASSLRNSYNEQFF. In DNA, the CDR3 is TGTGCCAGCAGCTTACGGAACTCCTACAATGAGCAGTTCTTC.

The gene calls are TRBV12-5 and TRBJ2-7; D is tentatively TRBD1 or TRBD2 (5 bases each). Germline V gene sequence: CDR1 LGHNT, CDR2 FRNRAP. V lost 1 base and J lost 3, with 10 bases in between. The CDR3 has 14 amino acids. The CDR3 DNA sequence: TGTGCTAGTGGTTTGGGACGGGACCACTACGAGCAGTACTTC. It encodes CASGLGRDHYEQYF.

The rearrangement links TRBV10-3 to TRBJ1-5; no clear D. Germline CDR1 ENHRY, CDR2 SYGVKD. The CDR3 sequence is 15 residues long. Trimming took 8 bases from V and 0 from J, leaving 14 bases between them. In nucleotides, the CDR3 is TGTGCCATCGCCTCGGGCCTATATAGCAATCAGCCCCAGCATTTT. This sequence encodes CAIASGLYSNQPQHF.

The chain uses TRBV20-1 and TRBJ2-2, with 9 bases identical to TRBD1. Trimming cost V 3 bases and J 5 bases; bases outside gene matches: 1. CDR3 size: 13 residues. Germline V gene lookup returns CDR1 DFQATT and CDR2 SNEGSKA (reference sequence). DNA for the CDR3: TGCAGTGCTAGCGACAGGGGGACCGGGGAGCTGTTTTTT. This encodes CSASDRGTGELFF.

This clonotype was detected a few times. This chain uses TRBV7-2 with TRBJ1-2; possible D gene TRBD1, 6 bases. Between the trimmed V and J ends, which lost 0 bases and 4 bases, there was a span of 15 bases. Germline CDR1 is SGHTA and CDR2 is FQGNSA. This CDR3 region has 16 residues. Here the CDR3 DNA reads TGTGCCAGCAGCTTAGCAGGGGGGACATTAGCCTATGGCTACACCTTC. It yields the protein CASSLAGGTLAYGYTF.

This sequence joins TRBV7-8 and TRBJ1-1, with TRBD1 as a possible D gene (5 bases). V lost 4 bases, J lost 5 bases, and 17 bases lay in between. Germline V gives CDR1 SGHVS, CDR2 FQNEAQ. The CDR3 length is 15 residues. The CDR3 sequence is CASSSLGRRGTEAFF. The CDR3 region has the DNA TGTGCCAGCAGCTCCCTTGGCCGGCGGGGGACTGAAGCTTTCTTT.

The rearrangement joins TRBV4-2 to TRBJ2-7, with a possible D match to TRBD2 (5 bases). This CDR3 is 15 amino acids long. Germline V gene lookup returns CDR1 LGHNA and CDR2 YNFKEQ. Trimming removed 4 bases from V and 3 bases from J, with 16 bases in between. The CDR3 sequence: CASSLERGSYYEQYF. CDR3 sequence (DNA): TGTGCCAGCAGCCTAGAACGCGGGTCCTACTACGAGCAGTACTTC.

This rearrangement joins TRBV20-1 to TRBJ2-1; 7 bases are a match to TRBD2. V shed 3 bases, J shed 6 bases, and the junction held 8 bases outside the gene matches. Germline V gene data show CDR1 as DFQATT and CDR2 as SNEGSKA (reference sequence). This CDR3 is built from 14 residues. The CDR3 region is CSASRTRVFNEQFF. The CDR3 DNA sequence: TGCAGTGCTAGCCGGACTAGGGTGTTCAATGAGCAGTTCTTC.

CDR3 loop: CSAIEGGPYTEAFF. The CDR3 region has the DNA TGCAGTGCTATTGAAGGGGGGCCCTACACTGAAGCTTTCTTT. The chain uses TRBV20-1 and TRBJ1-1; D may be TRBD1 (6 bases). The germline V and J ends were trimmed by 4 bases and 3 bases, with 15 bases remaining between them. Germline assignment: CDR1 DFQATT and CDR2 SNEGSKA (reference sequence). The CDR3 is made up of 14 amino acids.

This clonotype was seen more than once but under ten times. The rearrangement uses TRBV12-3 or TRBV12-4 and TRBJ2-1, with 8 bases identical to TRBD2. Losses at the gene ends were 6 bases for V and 2 bases for J; bases not matched to a gene: 6. The CDR3 is made up of 15 amino acids. The CDR3 DNA is TGTGCCAGCAGCATTAGCGGGGATACCTACAATGAGCAGTTCTTC. Protein product: CASSISGDTYNEQFF.

The V call is TRBV24-1, the J call TRBJ2-1, with D possibly being TRBD1 (8 bases). The germline V gene has CDR1 KGHDR and CDR2 SFDVKD. The V gene lost 5 bases and the J gene lost 6 bases, with 16 bases spanning the gap. This CDR3 spans 15 amino acids. The CDR3 region has the DNA TGTGCCACCAGTGGCCGACAGGGGAGGGGCAATGAGCAGTTCTTC. It specifies CATSGRQGRGNEQFF.

This clonotype was seen more than once but under ten times. V is TRBV7-9 and J is TRBJ1-1; unclear D gene. The CDR3 is made up of 13 amino acids. The V gene lost 5 bases and the J gene lost 2 bases, with 9 bases spanning the gap. Germline V gene sequence: CDR1 SEHNR, CDR2 FQNEAQ (reference sequence). CDR3 in amino acids: CASSERGNTEAFF. The CDR3 DNA reads TGTGCCAGCAGCGAACGGGGTAACACTGAAGCTTTCTTT.

The CDR3 bases are TGTGCCAGCAGCCGACTGGGACAGGGAGGCGGCTACACCTTC. Protein sequence: CASSRLGQGGGYTF. This sequence joins TRBV7-9 and TRBJ1-2; 9 bases are shared with TRBD1. The germline V gene has CDR1 SEHNR and CDR2 FQNEAQ (reference sequence). This CDR3 is built from 14 residues. V trimming: 5 bases; J trimming: 8 bases; junction bases outside the gene matches: 9.

The V call is TRBV7-2, the J call TRBJ1-1; 7 bases are shared with TRBD1. V shed 6 bases, J shed 12 bases, and the junction held 13 bases outside the gene matches. Germline values: CDR1 SGHTA, CDR2 FQGNSA. The CDR3 sequence is 13 residues long. The CDR3 loop is CASSHSLDRLTFF. For the CDR3, the DNA is TGTGCCAGCAGTCATAGCCTGGACAGGCTAACTTTCTTT.